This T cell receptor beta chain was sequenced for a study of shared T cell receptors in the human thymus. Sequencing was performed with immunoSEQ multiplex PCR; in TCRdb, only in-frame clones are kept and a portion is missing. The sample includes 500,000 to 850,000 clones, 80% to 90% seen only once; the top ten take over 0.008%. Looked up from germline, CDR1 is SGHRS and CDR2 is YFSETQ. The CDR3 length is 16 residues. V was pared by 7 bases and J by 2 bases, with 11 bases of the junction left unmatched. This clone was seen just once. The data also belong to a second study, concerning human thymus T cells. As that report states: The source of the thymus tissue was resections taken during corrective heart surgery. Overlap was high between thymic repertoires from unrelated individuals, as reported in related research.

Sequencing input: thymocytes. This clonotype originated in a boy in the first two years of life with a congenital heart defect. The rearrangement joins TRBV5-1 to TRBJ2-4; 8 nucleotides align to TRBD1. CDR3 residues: CASVSPQGVTKNIQYF. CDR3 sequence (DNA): TGCGCCAGCGTATCCCCACAGGGGGTGACCAAAAACATTCAGTACTTC.